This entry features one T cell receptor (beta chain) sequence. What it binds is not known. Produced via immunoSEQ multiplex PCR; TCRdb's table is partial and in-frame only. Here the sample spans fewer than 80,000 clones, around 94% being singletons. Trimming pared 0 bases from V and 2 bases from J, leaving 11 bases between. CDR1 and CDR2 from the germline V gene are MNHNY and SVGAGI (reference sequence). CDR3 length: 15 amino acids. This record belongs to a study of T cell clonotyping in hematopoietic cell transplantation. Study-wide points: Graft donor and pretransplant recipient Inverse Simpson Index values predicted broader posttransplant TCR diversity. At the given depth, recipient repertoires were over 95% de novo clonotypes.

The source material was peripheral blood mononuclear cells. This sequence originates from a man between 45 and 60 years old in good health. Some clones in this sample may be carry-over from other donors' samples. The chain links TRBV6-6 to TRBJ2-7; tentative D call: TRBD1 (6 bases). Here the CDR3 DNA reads TGTGCCAGCAGTTACTCTTCCCAGGGGACCTACGAGCAGTACTTC. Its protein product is CASSYSSQGTYEQYF.